One T cell receptor (beta chain) is described in this entry. The data were taken from a study of blood T cell repertoires in COVID-19. Study at large: Sites in the United States, Italy and Spain provided acute and convalescent COVID-19 samples. The analysed material was cDNA or gDNA that came from T cells, B-cell-depleted T cells, or PBMCs.

Source study methods: Amplification of reference gene primers provided the estimated nucleated cell counts. The assay was immunoSEQ multiplex PCR, and TCRdb's table has in-frame clones only and misses some. V and J calls and clone size are copied from that table; D and trimming were computed from the DNA. The table lists about 100,000 clones, around four fifths of them singletons. V trimming: 4 bases; J trimming: 0 bases; junction bases outside the gene matches: 6. This CDR3 has 16 amino acids. Germline V gene data show CDR1 as SGHRS and CDR2 as YFSETQ. The sequencing input was peripheral blood. This clonotype was obtained from a man aged 55 to 70 with active or convalescent COVID-19. V usage is TRBV5-1 and J usage is TRBJ1-4, with 7 positions matching TRBD1. Here the CDR3 reads CASSRGTVTTNEKLFF. CDR3 DNA: TGCGCCAGCAGCCGCGGGACAGTGACAACTAATGAAAAACTGTTTTTT.